This TCR beta chain comes out of a study of blood T cell repertoires in COVID-19. Overall study: The samples span acute and convalescent COVID-19 from the United States, Italy and Spain.

Seattle patients were enrolled during active infection and followed longitudinally. As processed by the authors: Reference gene primers were amplified, and this amplification served to estimate nucleated cell counts. TCRdb keeps only in-frame clones here, not all; method: immunoSEQ multiplex PCR. V, J and clone size are those of that table, while D and trimming were read from the DNA. The sample holds about 130,000 clones, around 85% seen once. The V end lost 2 bases, the J end lost 0 bases, and 5 bases lay between the germline ends. Germline V CDR1 and CDR2: MDHEN, SYDVKM. The CDR3 is 15 residues long.

The J gene is TRBJ1-6, the V gene TRBV28; no clear D gene. Sequenced: peripheral blood. The receptor was derived from a man aged 30-40 years with COVID-19, enrolled during active disease. CDR3 nucleotides: TGTGCCAGCAGTTTACGGAGCTCCTATAATTCACCCCTCCACTTT. It translates to CASSLRSSYNSPLHF.